The 26 T cell receptor beta chains below were found in one sample sequenced in a study of T cell changes during pregnancy in multiple sclerosis. Repertoires were generated with immunoSEQ multiplex PCR, while TCRdb's copy carries only in-frame clones and drops some. Here the sample spans tens of thousands of clones, 90% being singletons. Source: peripheral blood, taken in the third trimester of pregnancy. Every receptor here comes from a female donor in good health, enrolled as a control in a pregnancy study.

This chain's CDR3 is CASSVVSGTVPDTQYF. CDR3 bases: TGTGCCAGCAGCGTAGTCTCGGGGACAGTGCCAGATACGCAGTATTTT. The J gene is TRBJ2-3, the V gene TRBV9, with 7 bases matching TRBD1. V lost 0 bases to trimming and J lost 4 bases; unmatched junction nucleotides: 8. This CDR3 is built from 16 residues. Per germline, CDR1 SGDLS and CDR2 YYNGEE.

V is TRBV4-1 and J is TRBJ2-5; TRBD1 matches 8 bases. The DNA end is more similar to TRBJ2-7, so the J call may be wrong. Germline V gene data show CDR1 as MGHRA and CDR2 as YSYEKL. The CDR3 totals 15 residues. CDR3 coding DNA: TGCGCCAGCAGCCAAAACCAGGGGGCCGACTACGAGCAGTACTTC. Protein sequence: CASSQNQGADYEQYF.

The J gene is TRBJ1-4, the V gene TRBV19, with TRBD1 identical over 10 bases. Per germline, CDR1 LNHDA and CDR2 SQIVND (reference sequence). The CDR3 spans 15 residues. Losses at the gene ends were 4 bases for V and 6 bases for J; bases not matched to a gene: 5. CDR3 DNA sequence: TGTGCCAGTAGTAGCCGGGGGACAGGGGATGAAAAACTGTTTTTT. Its translation: CASSSRGTGDEKLFF.

This CDR3 reads CASGLGEGPRDTQYF. The CDR3 bases are TGTGCCAGCGGCCTGGGGGAGGGCCCTAGAGATACGCAGTATTTT. The chain joins TRBV6-5 to TRBJ2-3; TRBD2 matches at 7 bases. CDR1 and CDR2 from the germline V gene are MNHEY and SVGAGI. Trimming took 8 bases from V and 5 from J; bases not matched to a gene: 13. This CDR3 comprises 15 residues.

V is TRBV5-4 and J is TRBJ1-2; 10 nucleotides agree with TRBD1. The CDR3 spans 16 residues. Germline CDR1 reads SGHNT; CDR2 reads YYREEE (reference sequence). J was trimmed by 6 bases and V by 2 bases; bases with no gene match: 10. CDR3 sequence reads: CASSLGQGVSLNGYTF. The CDR3 DNA reads TGTGCCAGCAGCTTAGGACAGGGGGTTTCGTTAAATGGCTACACCTTC.

This clone came up once. The chain carries TRBV11-3 and TRBJ2-1; 9 positions agree with TRBD2. The CDR3 length is 17 residues. CDR1 and CDR2 from the germline V gene are SGHNT and YENEEA. V trimming: 2 bases; J trimming: 8 bases; junction bases outside the gene matches: 13. Written as DNA, the CDR3 is TGTGCCAGCAGCTTACCCCCCGCGGGAGGGCGGGGAGATGAGCAGTTCTTC. Translation: CASSLPPAGGRGDEQFF.

This clone appeared a single time. The CDR3, as DNA: TGTGCCAGCAGCCTGGGACAGAGCCTTAGTGTTGGCTACACCTTC. It translates to CASSLGQSLSVGYTF. This chain uses TRBV5-8 with TRBJ1-2; 7 nucleotides agree with TRBD1. Looked up from germline, CDR1 is SGHTS and CDR2 is YDEGEE. The length of the CDR3 is 15 residues. The V segment lost 4 bases and the J segment 7 bases; nucleotides outside the gene matches: 13.

J is TRBJ1-4 and V is TRBV6-1; D possibly corresponds to TRBD1 (5 bases). V lost 6 bases and J 7 bases, leaving 15 bases between the germline ends. CDR1 is MNHNS, CDR2 SASEGT, per germline. The CDR3 length is 14 residues. This chain's CDR3 is CASRILQGSEKLFF. In DNA form, the CDR3 reads TGTGCCAGCAGGATACTTCAGGGTAGTGAAAAACTGTTTTTT.

This rearrangement joins TRBV7-8 to TRBJ2-7; possibly TRBD2 for D (5 bases). This CDR3 comprises 14 residues. V lost 1 base and J lost 3, with 10 bases in between. Germline lookup yields CDR1 SGHVS and CDR2 FQNEAQ. The CDR3 reads CASSLVRSGYEQYF. CDR3 nucleotides: TGTGCCAGCAGCTTAGTACGGAGCGGCTACGAGCAGTACTTC.

The rearrangement uses TRBV7-9 and TRBJ2-1; maybe TRBD1 (5 bases). V was shortened by 5 bases and J by 1 base, with 12 bases between the two germline ends. CDR3 length: 15 residues. The germline CDR1 and CDR2 sequences are SEHNR and FQNEAQ (reference sequence). CDR3 residues: CASSLARGSYNEQFF. CDR3 in DNA: TGTGCCAGCAGCCTGGCAAGGGGTTCCTACAATGAGCAGTTCTTC.

The chain uses TRBV19 and TRBJ1-1; D remains unclear. The CDR3 runs to 13 residues. With 4 bases removed from V and 0 bases from J, the gap between germline ends came to 6 bases. Germline V gives CDR1 LNHDA, CDR2 SQIVND (reference sequence). DNA of the CDR3: TGTGCCAGTAGTACCGGGGTGAACACTGAAGCTTTCTTT. Residues: CASSTGVNTEAFF.

This clone is termed medium-sized. The CDR3, as DNA: TGTGCCAGCAGTTTACTAGCGGGATCAAGGGAGCAGTACTTC. Its translation is CASSLLAGSREQYF. The J gene is TRBJ2-7, the V gene TRBV28, with 9 positions matching TRBD2. The CDR3 consists of 14 residues. Unmatched junction bases numbered 6, after V lost 2 bases and J lost 7 bases. Per germline, CDR1 MDHEN and CDR2 SYDVKM.

V usage is TRBV27 and J usage is TRBJ1-1; D may be TRBD1 (5 bases). Trimming stripped 8 bases from V and 4 bases from J, with 17 bases between. This CDR3 has 14 amino acids. Germline V gives CDR1 MNHEY, CDR2 SMNVEV (reference sequence). CDR3 bases: TGTGCCAGCGGGGCAGGGCAGAGTGGCACTGAAGCTTTCTTT. Its protein is CASGAGQSGTEAFF.

This chain joins TRBV7-9 and TRBJ1-2; D perhaps matches TRBD1 (6 bases). This CDR3 is 16 amino acids long. V was clipped by 5 bases and J by 1 base, with 17 bases between them. CDR1 and CDR2 (germline): SEHNR, FQNEAQ (reference sequence). CDR3 DNA: TGTGCCAGCAGCAAAAGTGGGACAACATTTAACTATGGCTACACCTTC. This sequence encodes CASSKSGTTFNYGYTF. Combining the CDR3 with reference TRBV7-9 and TRBJ1-2 gives the whole variable domain DTGVSQNPRHKITKRGQNVTFRCDPISEHNRLYWYRQTLGQGPEFLTYFQNEAQLEKSRLLSDRFSAERPKGSFSTLEIQRTEQGDSAMYLCASSKSGTTFNYGYTFGSGTRLTVV.

In this sample, this clone turned up once. This chain connects TRBV10-2 to TRBJ1-2; TRBD1 might be the D (5 bases). CDR3 length: 13 amino acids. Trimming took 7 bases from V and 2 from J, leaving 11 bases between them. Germline V gene sequence: CDR1 WSHSY, CDR2 SAAADI. CDR3 amino acids: CASIPGPNYGYTF. The CDR3 nucleotides read TGCGCCAGCATTCCAGGGCCAAACTATGGCTACACCTTC.

CDR3 bases: TGTGCCAGCTCCACCCGGGACAGGGTCACTGAAGCTTTCTTT. As protein: CASSTRDRVTEAFF. The rearrangement uses TRBV18 and TRBJ1-1, with 9 bases matching TRBD1. This CDR3 has 14 residues. V lost 6 bases, J lost 4 bases, and 6 bases stayed unmatched. Per germline, CDR1 KGHSH and CDR2 LQKENI.

The chain employs TRBV13 and TRBJ2-7; 8 bases map to TRBD2. V trimming: 8 bases; J trimming: 3 bases; junction bases outside the gene matches: 12. The germline V gene encodes CDR1 PRHDT and CDR2 FYEKMQ (reference sequence). This CDR3 contains 15 residues. CDR3 bases: TGTGCCAGCGGCACGCGAGCCGGGACTAGCTACGAGCAGTACTTC. It translates to CASGTRAGTSYEQYF.

For the CDR3, the DNA is TGCGCCAGCAGCCAAGAGGAGGGGGCCAACTATGGCTACACCTTC. It yields the protein CASSQEEGANYGYTF. This chain links TRBV4-1 with TRBJ1-2; 7 bases align to TRBD1. Germline CDR1 MGHRA, CDR2 YSYEKL. The V and J ends lost 0 bases and 2 bases, in that order; junction bases with no gene match: 3. The length of the CDR3 is 15 residues.

This chain's CDR3 is CASSDPGGTDTQYF. Here the CDR3 DNA reads TGTGCCAGCAGTGATCCAGGGGGCACAGATACGCAGTATTTT. The chain joins TRBV25-1 to TRBJ2-3, with D maybe TRBD1 (6 bases). The CDR3 runs to 14 residues. Trimming removed 3 bases from V and 1 base from J, with 8 bases in between. In germline, CDR1 is MGHDK, CDR2 SYGVNS.

The genes are TRBV5-4 and TRBJ2-1; possible D gene TRBD2, 6 bases. Trimming pared 4 bases from V and 2 bases from J, leaving 16 bases between. The CDR3 is 16 amino acids. Germline CDR1 is SGHNT and CDR2 is YYREEE (reference sequence). The CDR3 DNA is TGTGCCAGCAGCCCCGAGGGGCGGGACGCCTACAATGAGCAGTTCTTC. Amino acids: CASSPEGRDAYNEQFF.

This clone was seen a single time. This rearrangement joins TRBV19 to TRBJ2-7; 7 bases are shared with TRBD2. Germline lookup yields CDR1 LNHDA and CDR2 SQIVND (reference sequence). The trim removed 3 bases at V and 1 base at J, leaving 9 bases unmatched. The CDR3 spans 16 residues. CDR3 protein: CASSIRPSGISYEQYF. The CDR3 bases are TGTGCCAGTAGTATCAGACCTAGCGGAATTTCCTACGAGCAGTACTTC.

The genes are TRBV5-1 and TRBJ2-2; TRBD1 matches 8 bases. The V segment lost 4 bases and the J segment 1 base; nucleotides outside the gene matches: 0. The CDR3 is 14 amino acids. Germline CDR1 and CDR2: SGHRS and YFSETQ. CDR3 sequence: CASSGTGNTGELFF. The CDR3 DNA is TGCGCCAGCAGCGGGACAGGGAACACCGGGGAGCTGTTTTTT.

This chain joins TRBV14 and TRBJ2-1; D is perhaps TRBD2 (5 bases). Trimming stripped 4 bases from V and 4 bases from J, with 14 bases between. Germline loops: CDR1 SGHDN, CDR2 FVKESK. The CDR3 is made up of 15 amino acids. The CDR3 protein is CASSPQAPGYNEQFF. CDR3 DNA: TGTGCCAGCAGCCCCCAGGCTCCGGGGTACAATGAGCAGTTCTTC.

The V gene is TRBV2, the J gene TRBJ1-4, with 8 positions matching TRBD1. The V gene's germline CDR1 is SNHLY and CDR2 FYNNEI. V lost 8 bases, J lost 4 bases, and 6 bases stayed unmatched. This CDR3 is 14 amino acids long. The CDR3 loop reads CASSQGALNEKLFF. CDR3 in DNA: TGTGCCAGCTCTCAGGGGGCTCTTAATGAAAAACTGTTTTTT.

In DNA, the CDR3 is TGTGCCAGTAGACAGGGGGCGGGGGAGACCCAGTACTTC. It codes for CASRQGAGETQYF. The chain recombines TRBV19 with TRBJ2-5; the match to TRBD1 covers 9 bases. The ends lost 6 bases at V and 5 bases at J; junction bases unmatched: 4. Germline values: CDR1 LNHDA, CDR2 SQIVND (reference sequence). The CDR3 length is 13 residues.

The rearrangement joins TRBV6-5 to TRBJ1-5, with no clear D. V shed 0 bases and J shed 6 bases, with 12 bases lying between them. The CDR3 runs 15 residues. The germline V gene has CDR1 MNHEY and CDR2 SVGAGI. CDR3 bases: TGTGCCAGCAGTTACTCGAGCGCTGGAGGTCAGCCCCAGCATTTT. It codes for CASSYSSAGGQPQHF.